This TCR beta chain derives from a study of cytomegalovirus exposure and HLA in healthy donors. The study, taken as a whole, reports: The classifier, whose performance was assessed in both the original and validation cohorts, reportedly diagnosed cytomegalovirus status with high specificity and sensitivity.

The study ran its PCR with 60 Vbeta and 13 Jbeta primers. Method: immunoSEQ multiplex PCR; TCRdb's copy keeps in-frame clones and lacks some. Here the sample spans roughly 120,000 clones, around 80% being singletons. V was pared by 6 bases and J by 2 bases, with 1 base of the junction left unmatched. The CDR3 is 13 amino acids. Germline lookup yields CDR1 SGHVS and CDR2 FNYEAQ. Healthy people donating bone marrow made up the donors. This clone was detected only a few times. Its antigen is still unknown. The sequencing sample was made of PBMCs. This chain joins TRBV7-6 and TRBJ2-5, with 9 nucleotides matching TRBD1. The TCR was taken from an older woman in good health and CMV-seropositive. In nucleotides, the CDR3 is TGTGCCAGCAGGGGGACAGGGCAAGAGACCCAGTACTTC. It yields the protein CASRGTGQETQYF.